The subject of this entry is one TCR beta chain. What antigen it recognizes has not been identified. No qualities accompany the bases; no much larger clone lies one base away. The library was generated by the immunoSEQ multiplex PCR assay. Approximately 100,000 TCR templates per sample were assayed on the deep sequencing platform. Genomic DNA extracted from sorted T cells was used for TCRbeta CDR3 sequencing. As for how the authors treated the data: The R programming language was used for clonal analysis of the TCRbeta CDR3 data. Unstimulated samples were compared with post-reaction CFSE-low samples to define alloreactive CD4+ and CD8+ clones. By matching sequences to the repertoires of sorted unstimulated Treg and non-Treg cells, each alloreactive CD4+ clone was assigned a regulatory or non-regulatory origin. Drawn from immuneACCESS, this table holds only the in-frame rearrangements with V and J called that TCRdb kept. Clones are partly lost; checked studies trace under half to an unresolved V gene and leave the rest unexplained. The DNA gave D and trimming, while V, J and clone size come from that table. The sample table contains some 110,000 clones; only one count was recorded for 90% to 95% of them. Of the sample, roughly 1.7% falls within the top ten clones.

Trimming removed 5 bases from V and 2 bases from J, leaving 16 bases between the germline ends. Taken from cysteine to phenylalanine, the CDR3 has 15 residues. Solely the CDR3 DNA is kept, with 45 bases framed from the first base. Reading the germline V gene gives CDR1 SGHTA and CDR2 FQGTGA. The sample is drawn from a study of siplizumab effects on memory and regulatory T cells (dated by TCRdb to between 2018 and 2021). For context, the study as a whole: The study looked at the effect of siplizumab, an anti-CD2 antibody, on alloreactive T-cell subsets in allogeneic mixed lymphocyte reactions made from human PBMCs.

On the study overall, not on this receptor specifically: No functional confirmation was obtained for the suppressive function of proliferating Tregs from siplizumab cultures. Because sequences below about 10^-5 frequency were poorly captured, only a minor fraction of alloreactive clones could be mapped to unstimulated subsets. Unstimulated naive T cells appeared more diverse than memory T cells, and naive cells seemed to contribute substantially to the alloresponse. Of the alloreactive CD4+ clones that could be mapped, the Treg-derived share averaged approximately 69% with siplizumab compared with 26.9% in control reactions. For roughly 75-97% of proliferating CD4+ or CD8+ clones, no naive or memory phenotype could be assigned. The cumulative frequency of alloreactive sequences that could be traced back to unstimulated CD4+ memory T cells was significantly reduced by siplizumab.

Sorted unstimulated T cells and proliferating T cells recovered from mixed lymphocyte reactions underwent TCRbeta CDR3 sequencing. Fresh whole blood from ten HLA-typed healthy donors served as the source for isolating PBMCs. To map where alloreactive clones came from, CD4+ non-regulatory T cells in the unstimulated state were FACS-sorted. The origin of this receptor is a human donor in good health. The sequenced sample was non-Treg CD4+ T cells sorted from blood. Taken with the paper, the label for cell subset or site translates to: FACS-sorted unstimulated CD4+ non-regulatory T cells. The V and J segments used are TRBV7-3 and TRBJ2-7; the D gene is tentatively TRBD1 or TRBD2, each matching 6 bases. The nucleotides are TGTGCCAGCAGCCCCCTTGGGGGCGGGGCCTACGAGCAGTACTTC. Translation gives CASSPLGGGAYEQYF.